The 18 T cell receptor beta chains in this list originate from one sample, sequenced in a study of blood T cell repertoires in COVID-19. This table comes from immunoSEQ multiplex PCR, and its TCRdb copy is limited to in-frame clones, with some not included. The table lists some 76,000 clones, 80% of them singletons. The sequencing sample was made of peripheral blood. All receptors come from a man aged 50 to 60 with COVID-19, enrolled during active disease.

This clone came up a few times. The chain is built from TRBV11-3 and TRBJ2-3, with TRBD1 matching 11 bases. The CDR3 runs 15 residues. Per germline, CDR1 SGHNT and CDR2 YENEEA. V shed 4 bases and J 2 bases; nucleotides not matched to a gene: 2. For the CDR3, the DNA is TGTGCCAGCAGCTCGGGACAGGGGGTCACAGATACGCAGTATTTT. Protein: CASSSGQGVTDTQYF.

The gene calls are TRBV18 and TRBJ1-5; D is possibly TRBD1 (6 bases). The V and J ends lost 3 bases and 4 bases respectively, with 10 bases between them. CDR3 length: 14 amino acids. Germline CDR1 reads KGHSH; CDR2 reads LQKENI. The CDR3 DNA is TGTGCCAGCTCACCTTCAGGGGCTAATCAGCCCCAGCATTTT. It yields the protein CASSPSGANQPQHF.

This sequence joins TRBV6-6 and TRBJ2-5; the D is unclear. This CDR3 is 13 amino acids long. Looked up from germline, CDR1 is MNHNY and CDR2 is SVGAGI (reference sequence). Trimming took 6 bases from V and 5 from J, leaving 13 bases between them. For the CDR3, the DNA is TGTGCCAGCAGCTCACCACGGCGGGAGACCCAGTACTTC. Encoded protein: CASSSPRRETQYF.

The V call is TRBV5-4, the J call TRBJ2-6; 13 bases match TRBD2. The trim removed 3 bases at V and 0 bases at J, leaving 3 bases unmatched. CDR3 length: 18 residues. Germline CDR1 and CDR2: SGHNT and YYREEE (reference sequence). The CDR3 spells CASSSGLAGFSGANVLTF. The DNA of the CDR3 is TGTGCCAGCAGCTCGGGACTAGCGGGGTTCTCTGGGGCCAACGTCCTGACTTTC.

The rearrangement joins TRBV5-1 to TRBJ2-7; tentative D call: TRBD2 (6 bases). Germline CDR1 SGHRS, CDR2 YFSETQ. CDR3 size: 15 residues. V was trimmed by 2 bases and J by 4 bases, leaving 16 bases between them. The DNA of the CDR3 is TGCGCCAGCAGCTTTTTGCGGGGTTACCCGTACGAGCAGTACTTC. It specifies CASSFLRGYPYEQYF.

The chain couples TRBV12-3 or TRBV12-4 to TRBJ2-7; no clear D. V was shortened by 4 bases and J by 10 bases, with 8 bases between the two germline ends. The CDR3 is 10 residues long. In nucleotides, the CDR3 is TGTGCCAGCAGTTCAGGTGTCCAGTACTTC. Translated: CASSSGVQYF.

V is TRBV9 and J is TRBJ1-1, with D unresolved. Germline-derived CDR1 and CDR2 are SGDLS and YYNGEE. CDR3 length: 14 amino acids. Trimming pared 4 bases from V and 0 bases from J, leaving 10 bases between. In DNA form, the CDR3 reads TGTGCCAGCAGCCGCTCGAGAGTGAACACTGAAGCTTTCTTT. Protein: CASSRSRVNTEAFF. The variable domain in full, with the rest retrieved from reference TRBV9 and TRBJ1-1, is DSGVTQTPKHLITATGQRVTLRCSPRSGDLSVYWYQQSLDQGLQFLIQYYNGEERAKGNILERFSAQQFPDLHSELNLSSLELGDSALYFCASSRSRVNTEAFFGQGTRLTVV.

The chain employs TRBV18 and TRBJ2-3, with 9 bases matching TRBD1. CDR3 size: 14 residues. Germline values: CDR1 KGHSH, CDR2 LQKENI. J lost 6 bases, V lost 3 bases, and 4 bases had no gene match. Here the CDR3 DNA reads TGTGCCAGCTCACCCGGGACAGGGAGGGATACGCAGTATTTT. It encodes CASSPGTGRDTQYF.

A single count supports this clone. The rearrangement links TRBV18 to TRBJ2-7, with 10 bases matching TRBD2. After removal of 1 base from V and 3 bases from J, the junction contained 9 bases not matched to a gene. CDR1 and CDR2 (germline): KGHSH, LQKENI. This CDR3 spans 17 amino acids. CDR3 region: CASSPRVRASGSYEQYF. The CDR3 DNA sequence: TGTGCCAGCTCACCACGGGTGCGGGCTAGCGGGAGCTACGAGCAGTACTTC. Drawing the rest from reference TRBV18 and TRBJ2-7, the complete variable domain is NAGVMQNPRHLVRRRGQEARLRCSPMKGHSHVYWYRQLPEEGLKFMVYLQKENIIDESGMPKERFSAEFPKEGPSILRIQQVVRGDSAAYFCASSPRVRASGSYEQYFGPGTRLTVT.

The CDR3 DNA sequence: TGTGCCAGCGGCAGGGAGGGAGTGCAAGAGACCCAGTACTTC. Residues: CASGREGVQETQYF. The chain joins TRBV5-4 to TRBJ2-5; TRBD2 aligns across 7 bases. Germline V gives CDR1 SGHNT, CDR2 YYREEE (reference sequence). The CDR3 is made up of 14 amino acids. J gave up 2 bases and V 7 bases, and 8 bases lay outside the gene matches.

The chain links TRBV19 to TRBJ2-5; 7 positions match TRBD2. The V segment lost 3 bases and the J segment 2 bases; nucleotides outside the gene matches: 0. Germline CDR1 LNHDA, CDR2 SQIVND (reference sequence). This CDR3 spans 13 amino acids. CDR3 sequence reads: CASSIGGQETQYF. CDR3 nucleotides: TGTGCCAGTAGTATCGGGGGGCAAGAGACCCAGTACTTC.

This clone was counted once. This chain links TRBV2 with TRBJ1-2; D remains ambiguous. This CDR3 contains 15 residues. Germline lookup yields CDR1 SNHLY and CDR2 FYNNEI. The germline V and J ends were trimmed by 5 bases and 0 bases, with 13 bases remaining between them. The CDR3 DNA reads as TGTGCCAGCAGTTTTTATGCGGCCCCTAACTATGGCTACACCTTC. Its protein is CASSFYAAPNYGYTF.

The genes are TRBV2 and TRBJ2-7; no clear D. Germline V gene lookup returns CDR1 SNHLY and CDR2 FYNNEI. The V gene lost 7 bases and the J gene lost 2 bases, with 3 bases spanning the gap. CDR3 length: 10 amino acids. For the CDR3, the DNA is TGTGCCAGCACCACCTACGAGCAGTACTTC. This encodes CASTTYEQYF.

CDR3 region: CATSRDQGGYGYTF. The CDR3 nucleotides are TGTGCCACCAGCAGAGATCAGGGGGGCTATGGCTACACCTTC. The chain is built from TRBV15 and TRBJ1-2; 7 nucleotides line up with TRBD1. V lost 0 bases to trimming and J lost 4 bases; unmatched junction nucleotides: 2. The CDR3 covers 14 residues. Germline lookup yields CDR1 LNHNV and CDR2 YYDKDF (reference sequence). The whole variable domain, remainder taken from reference TRBV15 and TRBJ1-2, is DAMVIQNPRYQVTQFGKPVTLSCSQTLNHNVMYWYQQKSSQAPKLLFHYYDKDFNNEADTPDNFQSRRPNTSFCFLDIRSPGLGDTAMYLCATSRDQGGYGYTFGSGTRLTVV.

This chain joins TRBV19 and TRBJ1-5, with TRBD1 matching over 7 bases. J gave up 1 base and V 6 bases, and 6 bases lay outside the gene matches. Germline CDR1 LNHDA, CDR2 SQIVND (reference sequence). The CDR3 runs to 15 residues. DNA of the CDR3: TGTGCCAGTAGGCCCACAGGGGCGAGCAATCAGCCCCAGCATTTT. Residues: CASRPTGASNQPQHF.

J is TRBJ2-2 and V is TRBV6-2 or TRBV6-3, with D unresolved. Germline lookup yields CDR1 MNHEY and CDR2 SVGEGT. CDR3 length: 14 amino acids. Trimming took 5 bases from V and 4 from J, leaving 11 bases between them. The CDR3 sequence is CASSSLPGTGELFF. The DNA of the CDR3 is TGTGCCAGCAGTAGCCTGCCCGGCACCGGGGAGCTGTTTTTT.

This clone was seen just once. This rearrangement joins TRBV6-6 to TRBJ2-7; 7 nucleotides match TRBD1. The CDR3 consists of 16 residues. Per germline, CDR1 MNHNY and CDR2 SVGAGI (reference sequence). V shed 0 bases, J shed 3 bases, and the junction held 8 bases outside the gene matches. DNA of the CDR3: TGTGCCAGCAGTTACTCATTAACAGGGACAGTCTACGAGCAGTACTTC. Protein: CASSYSLTGTVYEQYF.

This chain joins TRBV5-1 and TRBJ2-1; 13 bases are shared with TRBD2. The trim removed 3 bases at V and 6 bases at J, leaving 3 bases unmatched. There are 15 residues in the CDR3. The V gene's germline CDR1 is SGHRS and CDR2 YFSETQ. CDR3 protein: CASSSGLAGPNEQFF. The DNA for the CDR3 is TGCGCCAGCAGCTCGGGACTAGCGGGACCCAATGAGCAGTTCTTC.